This T cell receptor (beta chain) was sequenced for a study of T-cell reconstitution after alpha-beta-depleted transplantation in children. Broader study findings: Surviving thymic progenitors and recipient T cells were the source of high TCRbeta diversity at day 60 in some patients.

The CDR3 is 15 amino acids. Germline trimming cut 5 bases from V and 3 bases from J; bases unmatched to any gene: 9. Germline values: CDR1 SGHKS, CDR2 YYEKEE (reference sequence). The library targeted TCRbeta and was prepared with unique molecular identifiers. TCRdb independently ran MiXCR on the PCR reads; one entry per CDR3 protein. Here the sample spans over 90,000 distinct CDR3 sequences, around 6.1% being singletons. Note on this clonotype: Its antigen remains unidentified.

The clonotype originates from a female patient younger than 10 who had a stem cell transplant for Fanconi anemia, so the T cells may come from the graft donor. This rearrangement joins TRBV5-5 to TRBJ2-7; 9 nucleotides align to TRBD1. Sequenced here: PBMCs, mostly from graft donor cells, sampled 60 days after TCRalphabeta/CD19-depleted stem cell transplant. The CDR3 region is CASSNGPGQGYEQYF. The CDR3, as DNA: TGTGCCAGCAGTAACGGACCGGGACAGGGCTACGAGCAGTACTTC.